This TCR beta chain originates from a study of blood T cells in healthy people across ages. Study-wide results and caveats: Leaving the PBMCs unsorted stopped any conclusive comparison of naive versus antigen-experienced cells. Comparison with aged donors showed that long-lived donors had more naive CD4+ cells and higher diversity. TCR beta diversity correlated strongly with naive T cell percentage.

V lost 4 bases to trimming and J lost 1 base, with 10 bases between them. The CDR3 sequence is 13 residues long. In germline, CDR1 is SQVTM, CDR2 ANQGSEA. Next came a second PCR, run for about 7 to 11 cycles, which used a sample-barcoded 5' primer along with a J-beta primer mix. TCRdb redid the calling of the 5' RACE reads with MiXCR, one entry per CDR3 protein. Among about 1.4 million distinct CDR3 sequences listed, approximately 60% were seen once. Turning to this clonotype: Antigen unknown.

Donor samples were obtained from healthy Caucasian individuals from Russia, aged 6 to 90. The chain is built from TRBV29-1 and TRBJ1-1, with D unclear. This clonotype originated in a man younger than 35 in good health. Sequencing was carried out using blood. CDR3 bases: TGCAGCGTTGTAACACAGCGGAACACTGAAGCTTTCTTT. This codes for CSVVTQRNTEAFF.